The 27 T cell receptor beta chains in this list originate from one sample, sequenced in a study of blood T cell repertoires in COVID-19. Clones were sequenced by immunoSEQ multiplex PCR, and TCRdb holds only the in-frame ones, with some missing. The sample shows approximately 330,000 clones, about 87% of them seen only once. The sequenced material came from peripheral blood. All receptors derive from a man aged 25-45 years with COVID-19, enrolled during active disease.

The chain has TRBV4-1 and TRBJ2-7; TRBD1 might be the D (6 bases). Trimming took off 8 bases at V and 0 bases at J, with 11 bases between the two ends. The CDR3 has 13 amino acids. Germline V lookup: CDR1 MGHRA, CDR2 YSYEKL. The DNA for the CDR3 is TGCGCCAGCGGGGGCGGTAGCTCCTACGAGCAGTACTTC. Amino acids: CASGGGSSYEQYF.

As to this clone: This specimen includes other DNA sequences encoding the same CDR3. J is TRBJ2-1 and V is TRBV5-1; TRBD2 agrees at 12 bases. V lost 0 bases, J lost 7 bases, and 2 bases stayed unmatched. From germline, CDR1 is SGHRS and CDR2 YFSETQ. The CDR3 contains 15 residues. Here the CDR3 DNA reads TGCGCCAGCAGCTTGGGACTAGCGGGAGATAATGAGCAGTTCTTC. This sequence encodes CASSLGLAGDNEQFF.

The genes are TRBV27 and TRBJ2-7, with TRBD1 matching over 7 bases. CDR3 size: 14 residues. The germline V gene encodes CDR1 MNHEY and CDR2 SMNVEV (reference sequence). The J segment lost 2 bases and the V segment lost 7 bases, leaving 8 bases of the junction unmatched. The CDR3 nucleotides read TGTGCCAGCACCGGCCGGGACAGACCCTACGAGCAGTACTTC. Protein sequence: CASTGRDRPYEQYF.

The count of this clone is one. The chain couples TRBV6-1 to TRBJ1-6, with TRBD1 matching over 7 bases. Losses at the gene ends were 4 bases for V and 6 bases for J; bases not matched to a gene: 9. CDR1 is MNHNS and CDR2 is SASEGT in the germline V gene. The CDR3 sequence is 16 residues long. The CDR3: CASSAGQLLTNSPLHF. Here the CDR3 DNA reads TGTGCCAGCAGTGCGGGACAGCTTTTAACTAATTCACCCCTCCACTTT.

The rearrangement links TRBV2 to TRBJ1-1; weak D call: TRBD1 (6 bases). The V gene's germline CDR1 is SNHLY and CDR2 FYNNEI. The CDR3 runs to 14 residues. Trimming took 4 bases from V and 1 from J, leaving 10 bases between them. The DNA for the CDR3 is TGTGCCAGCAGTGCTTCCAGGGGGAACACTGAAGCTTTCTTT. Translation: CASSASRGNTEAFF.

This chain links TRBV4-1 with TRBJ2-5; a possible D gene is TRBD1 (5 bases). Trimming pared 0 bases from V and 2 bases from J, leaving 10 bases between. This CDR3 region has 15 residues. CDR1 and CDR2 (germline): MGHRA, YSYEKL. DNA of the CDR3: TGCGCCAGCAGCCAAGATTTGGGGCAACAAGAGACCCAGTACTTC. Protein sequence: CASSQDLGQQETQYF.

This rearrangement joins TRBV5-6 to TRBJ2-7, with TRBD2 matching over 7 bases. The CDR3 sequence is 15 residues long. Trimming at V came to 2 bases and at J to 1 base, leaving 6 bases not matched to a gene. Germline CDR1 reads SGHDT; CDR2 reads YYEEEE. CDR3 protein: CASSFGGGLSYEQYF. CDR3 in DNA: TGTGCCAGCAGCTTTGGGGGAGGGCTGTCCTACGAGCAGTACTTC.

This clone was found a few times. The CDR3 region has the DNA TGTGCCAGTAGCTCCTCCCTAGCGGGAGACTACGAGCAGTACTTC. Protein sequence: CASSSSLAGDYEQYF. The chain is built from TRBV19 and TRBJ2-7, with 10 bases that match TRBD2. After removal of 6 bases from V and 3 bases from J, the junction contained 8 bases not matched to a gene. The CDR3 loop spans 15 amino acids. CDR1 LNHDA and CDR2 SQIVND come from the germline V gene (reference sequence). Full variable domain (missing parts from reference TRBV19 and TRBJ2-7): DGGITQSPKYLFRKEGQNVTLSCEQNLNHDAMYWYRQDPGQGLRLIYYSQIVNDFQKGDIAEGYSVSREKKESFPLTVTSAQKNPTAFYLCASSSSLAGDYEQYFGPGTRLTVT.

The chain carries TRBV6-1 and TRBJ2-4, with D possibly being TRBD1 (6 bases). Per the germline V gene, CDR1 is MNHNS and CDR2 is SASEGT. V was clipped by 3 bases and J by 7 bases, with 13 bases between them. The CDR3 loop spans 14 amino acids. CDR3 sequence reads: CASSDSGRGNIQYF. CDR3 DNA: TGTGCCAGCAGTGATTCTGGTAGGGGGAACATTCAGTACTTC.

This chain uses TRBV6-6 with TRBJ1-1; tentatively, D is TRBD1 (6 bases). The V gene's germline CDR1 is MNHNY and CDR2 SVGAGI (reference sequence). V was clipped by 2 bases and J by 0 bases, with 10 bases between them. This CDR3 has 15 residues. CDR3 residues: CASSYGTTMNTEAFF. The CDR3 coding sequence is TGTGCCAGCAGTTACGGGACAACCATGAACACTGAAGCTTTCTTT.

The CDR3 loop is CASSRGQGAGELFF. CDR3 coding DNA: TGTGCCAGCAGCCGAGGACAGGGTGCCGGGGAGCTGTTTTTT. J is TRBJ2-2 and V is TRBV28; 8 bases are shared with TRBD1. The length of the CDR3 is 14 residues. The ends lost 6 bases at V and 6 bases at J; junction bases unmatched: 6. The germline V gene encodes CDR1 MDHEN and CDR2 SYDVKM. Full variable domain (missing parts from reference TRBV28 and TRBJ2-2): DVKVTQSSRYLVKRTGEKVFLECVQDMDHENMFWYRQDPGLGLRLIYFSYDVKMKEKGDIPEGYSVSREKKERFSLILESASTNQTSMYLCASSRGQGAGELFFGEGSRLTVL.

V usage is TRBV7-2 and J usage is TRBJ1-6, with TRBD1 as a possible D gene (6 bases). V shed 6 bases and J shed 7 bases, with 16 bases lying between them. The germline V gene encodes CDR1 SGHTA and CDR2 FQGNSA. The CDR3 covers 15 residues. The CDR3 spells CASSQAGVPNSPLHF. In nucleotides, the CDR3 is TGTGCCAGCAGTCAAGCAGGGGTTCCCAATTCACCCCTCCACTTT.

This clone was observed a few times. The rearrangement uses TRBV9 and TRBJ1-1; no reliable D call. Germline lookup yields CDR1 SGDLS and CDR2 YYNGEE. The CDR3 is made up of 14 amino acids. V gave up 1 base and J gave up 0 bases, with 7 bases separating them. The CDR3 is CASSVMGVNTEAFF. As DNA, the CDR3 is TGTGCCAGCAGCGTAATGGGCGTGAACACTGAAGCTTTCTTT.

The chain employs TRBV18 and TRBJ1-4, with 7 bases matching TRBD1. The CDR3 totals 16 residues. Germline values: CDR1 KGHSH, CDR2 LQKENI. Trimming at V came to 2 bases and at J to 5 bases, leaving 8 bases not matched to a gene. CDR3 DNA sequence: TGTGCCAGCTCACCAACACCGGGACAGATGAATGAAAAACTGTTTTTT. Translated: CASSPTPGQMNEKLFF.

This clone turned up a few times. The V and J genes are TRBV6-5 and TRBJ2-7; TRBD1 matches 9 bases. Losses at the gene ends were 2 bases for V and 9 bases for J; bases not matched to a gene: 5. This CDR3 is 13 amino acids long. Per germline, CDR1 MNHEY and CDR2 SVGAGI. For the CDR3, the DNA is TGTGCCAGCAGTTACGCGGACAGGGGTGGGCAGTACTTC. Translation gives CASSYADRGGQYF.

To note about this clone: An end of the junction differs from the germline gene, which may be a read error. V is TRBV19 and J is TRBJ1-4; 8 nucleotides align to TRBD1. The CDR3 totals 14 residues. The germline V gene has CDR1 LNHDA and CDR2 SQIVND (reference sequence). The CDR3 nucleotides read TGTGCCAGTAGACCGGGACAGGCTAACGAAAAACTGTTTTTT. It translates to CASRPGQANEKLFF.

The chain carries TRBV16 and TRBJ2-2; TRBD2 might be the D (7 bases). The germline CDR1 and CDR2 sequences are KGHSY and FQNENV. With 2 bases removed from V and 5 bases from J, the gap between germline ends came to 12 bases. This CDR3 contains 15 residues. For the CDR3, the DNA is TGTGCCAGCAGCCAAACCAGGGGAGGGACCGGGGAGCTGTTTTTT. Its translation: CASSQTRGGTGELFF.

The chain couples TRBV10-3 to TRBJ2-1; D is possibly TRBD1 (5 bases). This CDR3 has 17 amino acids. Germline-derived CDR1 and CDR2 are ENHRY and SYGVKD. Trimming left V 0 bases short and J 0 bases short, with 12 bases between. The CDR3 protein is CAISESAGPSSYNEQFF. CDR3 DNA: TGTGCCATCAGTGAGTCCGCAGGGCCTAGCTCCTACAATGAGCAGTTCTTC.

The CDR3 sequence: CASSLTGAWGYTF. CDR3 DNA sequence: TGCGCCAGCAGCTTGACAGGGGCTTGGGGCTACACCTTC. This rearrangement joins TRBV5-1 to TRBJ1-2, with 7 bases matching TRBD1. This CDR3 is built from 13 residues. Trimming took 1 base from V and 8 from J; bases not matched to a gene: 5. Germline CDR1 SGHRS, CDR2 YFSETQ. Supplemented by reference TRBV5-1 and TRBJ1-2, the full variable domain reads KAGVTQTPRYLIKTRGQQVTLSCSPISGHRSVSWYQQTPGQGLQFLFEYFSETQRNKGNFPGRFSGRQFSNSRSEMNVSTLELGDSALYLCASSLTGAWGYTFGSGTRLTVV.

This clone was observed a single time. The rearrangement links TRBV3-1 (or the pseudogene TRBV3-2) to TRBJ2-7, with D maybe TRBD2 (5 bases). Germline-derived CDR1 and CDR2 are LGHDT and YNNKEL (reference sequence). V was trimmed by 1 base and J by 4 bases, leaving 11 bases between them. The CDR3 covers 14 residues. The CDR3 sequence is CASSQGSSRYEQYF. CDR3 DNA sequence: TGTGCCAGCAGCCAAGGTTCTAGCAGGTACGAGCAGTACTTC.

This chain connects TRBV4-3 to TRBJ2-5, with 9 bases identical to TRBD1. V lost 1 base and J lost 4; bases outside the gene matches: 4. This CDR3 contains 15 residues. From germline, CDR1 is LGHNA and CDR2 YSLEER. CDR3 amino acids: CASSQGDRVGETQYF. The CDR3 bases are TGCGCCAGCAGCCAAGGGGACAGGGTAGGAGAGACCCAGTACTTC.

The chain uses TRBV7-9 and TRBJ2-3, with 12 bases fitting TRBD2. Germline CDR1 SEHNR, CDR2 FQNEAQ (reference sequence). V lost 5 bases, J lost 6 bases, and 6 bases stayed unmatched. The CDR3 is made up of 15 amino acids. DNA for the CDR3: TGTGCCAGCAGCCTAACTAGCGGGGGGACTGATACGCAGTATTTT. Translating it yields CASSLTSGGTDTQYF.

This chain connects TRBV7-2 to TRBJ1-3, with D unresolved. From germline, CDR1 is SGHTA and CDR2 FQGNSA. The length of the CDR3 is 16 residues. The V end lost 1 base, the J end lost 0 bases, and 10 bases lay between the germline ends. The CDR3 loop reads CASSLDFVFSGNTIYF. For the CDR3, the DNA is TGTGCCAGCAGCTTAGATTTCGTCTTCTCTGGAAACACCATATATTTT.

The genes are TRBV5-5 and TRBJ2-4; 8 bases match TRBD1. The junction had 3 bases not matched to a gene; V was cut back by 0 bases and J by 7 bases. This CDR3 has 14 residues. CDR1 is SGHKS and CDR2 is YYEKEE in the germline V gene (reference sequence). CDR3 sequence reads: CASSLAPGGNIQYF. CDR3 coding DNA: TGTGCCAGCAGCTTGGCGCCAGGGGGCAACATTCAGTACTTC. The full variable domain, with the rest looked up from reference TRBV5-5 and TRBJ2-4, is DAGVTQSPTHLIKTRGQQVTLRCSPISGHKSVSWYQQVLGQGPQFIFQYYEKEERGRGNFPDRFSARQFPNYSSELNVNALLLGDSALYLCASSLAPGGNIQYFGAGTRLSVL.

In DNA, the CDR3 is TGTGCCAGCAGCTCGGGGGGGGCTGGAGACTATGGCTACACCTTC. Protein: CASSSGGAGDYGYTF. This chain connects TRBV6-5 to TRBJ1-2; tentative D call: TRBD1 (6 bases). The V gene's germline CDR1 is MNHEY and CDR2 SVGAGI. This CDR3 comprises 15 residues. Trimming took off 6 bases at V and 3 bases at J, with 17 bases between the two ends.

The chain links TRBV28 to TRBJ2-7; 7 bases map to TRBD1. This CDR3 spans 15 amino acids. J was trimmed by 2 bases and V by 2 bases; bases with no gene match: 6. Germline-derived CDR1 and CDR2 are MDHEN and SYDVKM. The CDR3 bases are TGTGCCAGCAGTTTACCACAGACAGGGACCTACGAGCAGTACTTC. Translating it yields CASSLPQTGTYEQYF.

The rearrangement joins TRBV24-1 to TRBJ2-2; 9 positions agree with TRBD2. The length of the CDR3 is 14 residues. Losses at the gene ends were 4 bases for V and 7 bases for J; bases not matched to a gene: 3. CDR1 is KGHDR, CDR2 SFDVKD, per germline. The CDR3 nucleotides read TGTGCCACCAGTGAAGCGGGAGGTCGCGGGGAGCTGTTTTTT. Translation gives CATSEAGGRGELFF.